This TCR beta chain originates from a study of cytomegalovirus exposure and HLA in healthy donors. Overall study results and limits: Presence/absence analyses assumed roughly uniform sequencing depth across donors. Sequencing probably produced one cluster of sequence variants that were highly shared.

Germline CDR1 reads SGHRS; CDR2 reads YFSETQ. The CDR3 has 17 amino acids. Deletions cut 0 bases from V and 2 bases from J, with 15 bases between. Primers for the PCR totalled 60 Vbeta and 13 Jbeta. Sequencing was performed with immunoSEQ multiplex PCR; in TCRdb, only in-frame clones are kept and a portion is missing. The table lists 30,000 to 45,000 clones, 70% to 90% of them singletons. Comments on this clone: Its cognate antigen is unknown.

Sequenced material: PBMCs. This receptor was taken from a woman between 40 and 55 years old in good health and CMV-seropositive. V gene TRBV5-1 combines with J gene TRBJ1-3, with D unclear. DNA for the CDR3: TGCGCCAGCAGCTTGGCCCCCCTTGGTGCGACTGGAAACACCATATATTTT. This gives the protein CASSLAPLGATGNTIYF.